What follows describes a single TCR beta chain. As yet, its antigen is unknown. This sample stems from a study of radiation and T cells in renal cell carcinoma. About the study: Nephrectomy followed 15 Gy stereotactic body radiation by 4 weeks.

Germline V lookup: CDR1 SGHTA, CDR2 FQGNSA. Unmatched junction bases numbered 5, after V lost 1 base and J lost 5 bases. This CDR3 has 15 residues. Generated by immunoSEQ multiplex PCR, the TCRdb table keeps only in-frame clones and is missing some. Of some 130,000 clones in the sample, about 88% were seen once. Study-level results: No pretreatment tumor biopsies were available for baseline clonotypes.

As for time point: blood 2 weeks post-SBRT. Treatment noted: 15 Gy SBRT to primary tumor, nephrectomy 4 weeks later. Blood was sampled at baseline, 2 weeks and 4 weeks after SBRT. The TCR originated in a woman in her 70s with renal cell carcinoma. The sequenced sample was blood, obtained from a patient whose treatment included radiotherapy and nephrectomy. This chain links TRBV7-2 with TRBJ2-5, with 9 bases fitting TRBD2. CDR3 in DNA: TGTGCCAGCAGCTTAGGCGGGGGGGCCGGGGAGACCCAGTACTTC. Its translation: CASSLGGGAGETQYF. Full variable domain (missing parts from reference TRBV7-2 and TRBJ2-5): GAGVSQSPSNKVTEKGKDVELRCDPISGHTALYWYRQSLGQGLEFLIYFQGNSAPDKSGLPSDRFSAERTGGSVSTLTIQRTQQEDSAVYLCASSLGGGAGETQYFGPGTRLLVL.